The T cell receptor (beta chain) under discussion was sequenced for a study of T cells in Graves' hyperthyroidism and ophthalmopathy (dated by TCRdb to between 2018 and 2020). Regarding the complete study: Peripheral blood samples were taken at the time of initial diagnosis, prior to any treatment. To identify distinguishing TCR V-J signatures, a discovery cohort of some 99 patients was used, comprising some 45 with Graves' ophthalmopathy and approximately 58 with stable Graves' hyperthyroidism. Prospective prediction of ophthalmopathy was tested in an independent validation cohort of fewer than 20 hyperthyroidism patients and 17 patients who later progressed to ophthalmopathy. The 85 to 100 discovery patients were randomly split 7:3 into training and test sets. The study also compared thyroid tissue and blood T-cell repertoires from five or six Graves' hyperthyroidism patients. After blood sampling, hyperthyroidism patients were treated with methimazole at a starting dose of 30 mg daily, and ophthalmopathy patients were treated with high-dose intravenous methylprednisolone. TCR Vbeta CDR3 sequencing of 120 to 150 peripheral blood samples (more than 40 ophthalmopathy, around 80 hyperthyroidism and about 17 progressor patients) is reported in the paper.

Stable Graves' hyperthyroidism was defined as the absence of progression to ophthalmopathy over 18 months of follow-up. Hyperthyroidism patients were newly diagnosed, had a disease duration of under 2 months, and were aged 18 to 65 years. The study excluded patients with uncontrolled infections, other autoimmune diseases, pregnancy or lactation. Diagnoses were based on clinical symptoms, serum thyroxine and TRAb, thyroid ultrasound and orbital computed tomography. PBMCs were isolated from 10 ml of fresh peripheral blood by Ficoll-Paque density gradient centrifugation. Total RNA was extracted using Trizol reagent, and RNA quality was assessed on an Agilent 2100 Bioanalyzer. TCR beta CDR3 regions were amplified from RNA transcripts. The first round of RT-PCR for the TCR CDR3 was performed with the HTBI primer set and the Qiagen OneStep RT-PCR kit. Libraries were constructed in a second round of multiplex PCR, after which size selection and purification were carried out. Paired-end sequencing of the libraries was performed with 100 bp reads on an Illumina HiSeq2000. Per the original workflow: SOAPnuke was used to process the raw data, removing reads that contained adapters or uncalled bases, had a mean Phred below 15, or lacked an exact match to the constant primer or identifier. COPE v1.2.5 was used to merge high-quality paired reads, and clonotypes were defined as unique nucleotide sequences. MiTCR v1.1 was used to align the clonotypes against IMGT TRBV, TRBD and TRBJ reference segments. The analysis included only V-J combinations with a frequency above 0.0001, which together covered more than 98% of the repertoires. The TCS score was defined as the ratio of F50 (clonal expansion) to E x V (chaos), calculated using BLOSUM62-based TCRdist between CDR3 peptides within each V-J. Welch's t-statistics and random forest reduced just over 500 V-J features to 10 to 15, which were used in a naive Bayes classifier (R e1071). In TCRdb, the public reads were trimmed at Q25 with fastp and aligned with MiXCR, with productive beta chains retained. Rows matching on CDR3 protein sequence are summarized as one entry with the most common DNA and genes. These V and J calls originate from TCRdb's pipeline instead of the authors' own analysis. The sample table records around 500,000 distinct CDR3 sequences; approximately 15% of these occur just once. Under 20% of the sample goes to the ten largest clones.

On this clonotype itself: Its recognized antigen is unknown. Base quality data are lacking; no much larger clone is found one base away.

Findings and caveats that apply to the study as a whole: In cross-validation, a model built on a 13 V-J signature told ophthalmopathy apart from stable hyperthyroidism with 85% to 90% sensitivity and about 81% specificity, and in testing the same model reached 80%/75%. No statistical method was used to fix the sample size in advance, and group allocation was not hidden from the investigators. Most expanded thyroid clonotypes (frequency above 0.001) were also detected in blood, suggesting blood repertoires may reflect thyroid immune responses. In validation, the model predicted progression to ophthalmopathy with 55% to 71% sensitivity and approximately 72% specificity, a median of about six months before onset.

Its CDR3 holds 12 amino acids, cysteine through phenylalanine. Only the CDR3 DNA stays, 36 bases, in frame from base 1. V was cut back by 6 bases and J by 3 bases, leaving a gap of 8 bases between them. Taken from the germline V gene, the CDR1 and CDR2 loops are MNHEY and SVGEGT. In this chain, TRBV6-2 or TRBV6-3 is recombined with TRBJ1-2; the D gene is not confidently resolved. The TCR sequence derives from a woman between 18 and 30 years old with Graves' hyperthyroidism. The source material was blood. The CDR3 amino acid sequence is: CASSQTYYGYTF. The DNA sequence is TGTGCCAGCAGCCAGACTTACTATGGCTACACCTTC.